A selection of T cell receptor beta chains follows, all from one sample in a study of blood T cells in healthy people across ages. TCRdb re-analysed the 5' RACE reads in MiXCR, keeping a single row per CDR3 protein. The data contain around 970,000 distinct CDR3 sequences, roughly half of them seen just once; the ten biggest clones take up over 20%. Sequenced material: blood. The origin of the receptors is a woman aged 60-70 years in good health. CDR3s include the opening cysteine and the closing phenylalanine or tryptophan. Fields, in order: V gene, D gene, J gene, clone size, CDR3 DNA, CDR3 protein. The D gene is left open where the match is weak. Rows give clone size only sometimes, using once, few, many, or a class for an expanded clone.

TRBV10-3	TRBD1	TRBJ1-5	NA	TGTGCCATCAGTCTGGGACAGTATCAGCCCCAGCATTTT	CAISLGQYQPQHF
TRBV20-1	NA	TRBJ2-7	NA	TGCAGTGCTAGAGATCCGCCTTATCCCCAGCAGTACTTC	CSARDPPYPQQYF
TRBV12-3/TRBV12-4	NA	TRBJ2-4	NA	TGTGCCAGCAGTCCCCGGAGCTCCCTACTAGCCAAAAACATTCAGTACTTC	CASSPRSSLLAKNIQYF
TRBV7-2	NA	TRBJ2-3	many	TGTGCCAGCAGCCCCTCCTACCTGGAAACAGATACGCAGTATTTT	CASSPSYLETDTQYF
TRBV24-1	TRBD2	TRBJ2-1	few	TGTGCCACCAGTGATTTTAGGTCTAGCGGGGGGTTGGATGAGCAGTTCTTC	CATSDFRSSGGLDEQFF
TRBV27	TRBD1	TRBJ2-4	NA	TGTGCCAGCAGTTCCCCCTCGACAGGGGGACAGTACTTC	CASSSPSTGGQYF
TRBV7-6	TRBD2	TRBJ2-1	NA	TGTGCCAGCAGCCGGAGAGGGCTTAGCGGGATCTCCTACAATGAGCAGTTCTTC	CASSRRGLSGISYNEQFF
TRBV30	NA	TRBJ2-1	NA	TGTGCCTGGAGTCGACCCCTTATGCAGTTCTTC	CAWSRPLMQFF
TRBV29-1	NA	TRBJ2-3	many	TGCAGCGTTGGGGGCAGATCTAGCACAGATACGCAGTATTTT	CSVGGRSSTDTQYF
TRBV7-2	TRBD2	TRBJ2-7	few	TGTGCCAGCAGCTGGGGAGGGAGAACGGACGAGCAGTACTTC	CASSWGGRTDEQYF
TRBV28	NA	TRBJ2-5	NA	TGTGCCAGCAGGCCCCCGAGGGGGGTCCAAGAGACCCAGTACTTC	CASRPPRGVQETQYF
TRBV5-8	NA	TRBJ2-3	few	TGTGCCAGCAGCTCTAGTTGGGATACGCAGTATTTT	CASSSSWDTQYF
TRBV7-2	NA	TRBJ2-7	once	TGTGCCAGCAGCCCAGACCGGGACACTGAGTACTTC	CASSPDRDTEYF
TRBV5-1	TRBD1	TRBJ1-1	NA	TGCGCCAGCAGCTTCCGGGGTACCGGGACAGGACCTCGGAACACTGAAGCTTTCTTT	CASSFRGTGTGPRNTEAFF
TRBV4-1	NA	TRBJ1-1	NA	TGCGCCAGCAGCCAGGGTGGCGGACACCAGAACACTGAAGCTTTCTTT	CASSQGGGHQNTEAFF
TRBV29-1	TRBD1	TRBJ2-1	NA	TGCAGCGTTTGGGGGACAGGGGGTGAGCAGTTCTTC	CSVWGTGGEQFF
TRBV5-1	NA	TRBJ2-7	NA	TGCGCCAGCAGCTTGGGGCGGGAAGGTTCCTACGAGCAGTACTTC	CASSLGREGSYEQYF
TRBV4-1	NA	TRBJ2-5	NA	TGCGCCAGCAGCCCATTGGACCCCCCTAGGCAGTACTTC	CASSPLDPPRQYF
TRBV7-2	TRBD2	TRBJ2-3	NA	TGTGCCAGCAGCTTAGCCCTTTACCGGGAGGGCCCGTTAGGAGATACGCAGTATTTT	CASSLALYREGPLGDTQYF
TRBV12-3/TRBV12-4	NA	TRBJ2-7	few	TGTGCCAGCAGTCACCGCGAGGGGGGCGAGCAGTACTTC	CASSHREGGEQYF
TRBV4-1	NA	TRBJ1-6	once	TGCGCCAGCAGCCAAGTTCTAGGGTTGGGGGATTCACCCCCCCACTTT	CASSQVLGLGDSPPHF
TRBV20-1	TRBD2	TRBJ2-7	NA	TGCAGTGCTAGAGTAGCGGGGGCAACCCCCTACGAGCAGTACTTC	CSARVAGATPYEQYF
TRBV20-1	NA	TRBJ2-1	NA	TGCAGTGCTAGAGAATCAGGGAGCTGGCCCCTTAACAATGAGCAGTTCTTC	CSARESGSWPLNNEQFF
TRBV29-1	NA	TRBJ2-2	NA	TGCAGCGGCGTCCGCTTTAACACCGGGGAGCTGTTTTTT	CSGVRFNTGELFF
TRBV2	NA	TRBJ2-1	NA	TGTGCCAGCAGTGAATGGTCTGAGCAGTTCTTC	CASSEWSEQFF
TRBV5-1	NA	TRBJ1-4	few	TGCGCCAGCAGCTTGGAGGCGGAAAGTTGGGAACTGTTTTTT	CASSLEAESWELFF
TRBV5-6	NA	TRBJ2-7	NA	TGTGCCAGCAGCTTTGGACGAGGGTACGAGCAGTACTTC	CASSFGRGYEQYF
TRBV3-1	NA	TRBJ1-6	few	TGTGCCAGCAGCCAAGATAGGGGTCGTTCACCCCTCCACTTT	CASSQDRGRSPLHF
TRBV6-2/TRBV6-3	NA	TRBJ2-3	few	TGTGCCAGCAGTTACTCCAGATTAGCAGCCGATACGCAGTATTTT	CASSYSRLAADTQYF
TRBV27	NA	TRBJ2-5	many	TGTGCCAGCAGTTTATGGCAGGGAGGCAATGAGCAGTACTTC	CASSLWQGGNEQYF
TRBV4-2	NA	TRBJ2-1	NA	TGTGCCAGCAGCCAAGATCGGAGGGAGTGGTTCTTC	CASSQDRREWFF
TRBV4-2	NA	TRBJ1-2	NA	TGTGCCAGCAGCCAAGAGGGGGTTCTCGATGGCTACACCTTC	CASSQEGVLDGYTF
TRBV4-2	NA	TRBJ1-5	NA	TGTGCCAGCAGCCATCGTGGTCAGCCCCAGCATTTT	CASSHRGQPQHF
TRBV7-6	TRBD1	TRBJ2-1	few	TGTGCCAGCAGCTCCGGACAGGGAAGGACCTACAATGAGCAGTTCTTC	CASSSGQGRTYNEQFF
TRBV6-2/TRBV6-3	NA	TRBJ1-4	NA	TGTGCCAGCACTGGACGGGTTAATGAAAAACTGTTTTTT	CASTGRVNEKLFF
TRBV20-1	NA	TRBJ2-1	NA	TGCAGTGCTCCCCCGGGACCAGACTCCTACAATGAGCAGTTCTTC	CSAPPGPDSYNEQFF
TRBV15	NA	TRBJ1-5	few	TGTGCCACCGCAGGGTTGTGGCAGCCCCAGCATTTT	CATAGLWQPQHF
TRBV30	NA	TRBJ1-5	NA	TGTGCCTGCCGTGCGGGGTTTAGCGGACAGCCCCAGCATTTT	CACRAGFSGQPQHF
TRBV11-2	NA	TRBJ2-7	NA	TGTGCCAGCAGCTTAGATAGAGGCCACACCTACGAGCAGTACTTC	CASSLDRGHTYEQYF